These 10 T cell receptor beta chains share one sample of origin, sequenced in a study of T cell changes during pregnancy in multiple sclerosis. The protocol was immunoSEQ multiplex PCR, while the TCRdb copy is restricted to in-frame clones and leaves out a portion. The sample holds around 100,000 clones, around 92% seen once. Sequenced here: peripheral blood, sampled after pregnancy. The receptors come from a female donor with multiple sclerosis, enrolled in a pregnancy study.

The gene calls are TRBV10-3 and TRBJ1-1; TRBD1 might be the D (6 bases). Trimming cost V 5 bases and J 6 bases, with 7 bases left between them. This CDR3 region has 11 residues. CDR1 and CDR2 from the germline V gene are ENHRY and SYGVKD. CDR3 coding DNA: TGTGCCATCAGTCAGGGGTCTGAAGCTTTCTTT. This codes for CAISQGSEAFF.

This chain connects TRBV6-5 to TRBJ1-6, with D tentatively TRBD1 (5 bases). The length of the CDR3 is 15 residues. Per germline, CDR1 MNHEY and CDR2 SVGAGI. V was shortened by 9 bases and J by 8 bases, with 20 bases between the two germline ends. As DNA, the CDR3 is TGTGCCAGTTACCCGTCCAGGGTAGGGGATTCACCCCTCCACTTT. This codes for CASYPSRVGDSPLHF.

The chain couples TRBV7-9 to TRBJ2-7; TRBD1 aligns across 8 bases. The germline CDR1 and CDR2 sequences are SEHNR and FQNEAQ (reference sequence). The length of the CDR3 is 19 residues. J gave up 4 bases and V 5 bases, and 22 bases lay outside the gene matches. The CDR3 sequence is CASSTSLGSGQGSSYEQYF. The CDR3, as DNA: TGTGCCAGCAGCACGAGCTTGGGATCTGGACAGGGTTCATCGTACGAGCAGTACTTC.

This chain uses TRBV10-2 with TRBJ2-7; D call uncertain. V lost 5 bases and J lost 5, with 13 bases in between. This CDR3 is 13 amino acids long. The V gene's germline CDR1 is WSHSY and CDR2 SAAADI. CDR3 DNA: TGCGCCAGCAGTCAGCAGAGGAGTAACGAGCAGTACTTC. Amino acid sequence: CASSQQRSNEQYF.

In nucleotides, the CDR3 is TGCAGCGTTGGACAGGAAATGAATCAGCCCCAGCATTTT. Amino acid sequence: CSVGQEMNQPQHF. The genes are TRBV29-1 and TRBJ1-5; possibly TRBD1 for D (6 bases). Trimming cost V 4 bases and J 4 bases, with 11 bases left between them. CDR1 and CDR2 (germline): SQVTM, ANQGSEA. This CDR3 is built from 13 residues.

The CDR3 bases are TGTGCCAGCAGCGTAAGTCAGGGGGGCACCTATGGCTACACCTTC. Residues: CASSVSQGGTYGYTF. The V gene is TRBV9, the J gene TRBJ1-2; 7 nucleotides line up with TRBD1. V lost 1 base and J lost 4; bases outside the gene matches: 7. CDR1 and CDR2 from the germline V gene are SGDLS and YYNGEE. The CDR3 has 15 residues.

The V and J genes are TRBV9 and TRBJ2-3; D is ambiguous. The CDR3 contains 12 residues. With 3 bases removed from V and 9 bases from J, the gap between germline ends came to 11 bases. Germline values: CDR1 SGDLS, CDR2 YYNGEE. The CDR3, as DNA: TGTGCCAGCAGCGCGGCGGCAGCCACGCAGTATTTT. Translated, it gives CASSAAAATQYF.

The V and J genes are TRBV15 and TRBJ1-5, with D uncertain. This CDR3 contains 14 residues. V lost 0 bases, J lost 4 bases, and 7 bases lay in between. The germline V gene encodes CDR1 LNHNV and CDR2 YYDKDF (reference sequence). The CDR3 nucleotides are TGTGCCACCAGCAGAGATCTCTATAATCAGCCCCAGCATTTT. It translates to CATSRDLYNQPQHF.

The rearrangement links TRBV27 to TRBJ1-2; TRBD1 matches at 11 bases. Germline trimming cut 4 bases from V and 2 bases from J; bases unmatched to any gene: 0. CDR1 and CDR2 from the germline V gene are MNHEY and SMNVEV (reference sequence). This CDR3 has 14 residues. CDR3 sequence (DNA): TGTGCCAGCAGTTGGGACAGGGGGAACTATGGCTACACCTTC. As protein: CASSWDRGNYGYTF.

The chain has TRBV6-6 and TRBJ2-7; D remains ambiguous. V lost 6 bases and J 0 bases, leaving 9 bases between the germline ends. Looked up from germline, CDR1 is MNHNY and CDR2 is SVGAGI (reference sequence). This CDR3 spans 13 amino acids. CDR3 DNA sequence: TGTGCCAGCAGCTACGGGCCCTCCTACGAGCAGTACTTC. Its translation: CASSYGPSYEQYF.